The following is a T cell receptor (beta chain) sequence with its context. Its specificity is unknown. RNA transcripts were the template for amplifying TCR beta CDR3 regions. First-round RT-PCR with HTBI primers amplified the TCR CDR3 region. From the multiplex PCR reads, TCRdb called clonotypes with MiXCR, one entry per CDR3 protein. The sample yields about 600,000 distinct CDR3 sequences, about 14% seen once. Lactation, pregnancy, other autoimmune disease or uncontrolled infection excluded patients. The PBMCs had their origin in approximately 10 ml of fresh peripheral blood. This entry belongs to a study of T cells in Graves' hyperthyroidism and ophthalmopathy. Study findings and constraints: By a 13 V-J model, ophthalmopathy was set apart from stable hyperthyroidism. Most expanded thyroid clonotypes above 0.001 also appeared in blood.

The clonotype originates from a woman under 30 with Graves' ophthalmopathy. Material for sequencing was blood.

CDR3 coding DNA: TGTGCCAGTAGCACAGGGATTACTGAAGCTTTCTTT. It is translated as CASSTGITEAFF. The V and J genes are TRBV19 and TRBJ1-1, with D tentatively TRBD1 (6 bases). Germline V gene sequence: CDR1 LNHDA, CDR2 SQIVND (reference sequence). The V end was cut by 6 bases, the J end by 5 bases, with 10 bases between. The CDR3 has 12 amino acids.